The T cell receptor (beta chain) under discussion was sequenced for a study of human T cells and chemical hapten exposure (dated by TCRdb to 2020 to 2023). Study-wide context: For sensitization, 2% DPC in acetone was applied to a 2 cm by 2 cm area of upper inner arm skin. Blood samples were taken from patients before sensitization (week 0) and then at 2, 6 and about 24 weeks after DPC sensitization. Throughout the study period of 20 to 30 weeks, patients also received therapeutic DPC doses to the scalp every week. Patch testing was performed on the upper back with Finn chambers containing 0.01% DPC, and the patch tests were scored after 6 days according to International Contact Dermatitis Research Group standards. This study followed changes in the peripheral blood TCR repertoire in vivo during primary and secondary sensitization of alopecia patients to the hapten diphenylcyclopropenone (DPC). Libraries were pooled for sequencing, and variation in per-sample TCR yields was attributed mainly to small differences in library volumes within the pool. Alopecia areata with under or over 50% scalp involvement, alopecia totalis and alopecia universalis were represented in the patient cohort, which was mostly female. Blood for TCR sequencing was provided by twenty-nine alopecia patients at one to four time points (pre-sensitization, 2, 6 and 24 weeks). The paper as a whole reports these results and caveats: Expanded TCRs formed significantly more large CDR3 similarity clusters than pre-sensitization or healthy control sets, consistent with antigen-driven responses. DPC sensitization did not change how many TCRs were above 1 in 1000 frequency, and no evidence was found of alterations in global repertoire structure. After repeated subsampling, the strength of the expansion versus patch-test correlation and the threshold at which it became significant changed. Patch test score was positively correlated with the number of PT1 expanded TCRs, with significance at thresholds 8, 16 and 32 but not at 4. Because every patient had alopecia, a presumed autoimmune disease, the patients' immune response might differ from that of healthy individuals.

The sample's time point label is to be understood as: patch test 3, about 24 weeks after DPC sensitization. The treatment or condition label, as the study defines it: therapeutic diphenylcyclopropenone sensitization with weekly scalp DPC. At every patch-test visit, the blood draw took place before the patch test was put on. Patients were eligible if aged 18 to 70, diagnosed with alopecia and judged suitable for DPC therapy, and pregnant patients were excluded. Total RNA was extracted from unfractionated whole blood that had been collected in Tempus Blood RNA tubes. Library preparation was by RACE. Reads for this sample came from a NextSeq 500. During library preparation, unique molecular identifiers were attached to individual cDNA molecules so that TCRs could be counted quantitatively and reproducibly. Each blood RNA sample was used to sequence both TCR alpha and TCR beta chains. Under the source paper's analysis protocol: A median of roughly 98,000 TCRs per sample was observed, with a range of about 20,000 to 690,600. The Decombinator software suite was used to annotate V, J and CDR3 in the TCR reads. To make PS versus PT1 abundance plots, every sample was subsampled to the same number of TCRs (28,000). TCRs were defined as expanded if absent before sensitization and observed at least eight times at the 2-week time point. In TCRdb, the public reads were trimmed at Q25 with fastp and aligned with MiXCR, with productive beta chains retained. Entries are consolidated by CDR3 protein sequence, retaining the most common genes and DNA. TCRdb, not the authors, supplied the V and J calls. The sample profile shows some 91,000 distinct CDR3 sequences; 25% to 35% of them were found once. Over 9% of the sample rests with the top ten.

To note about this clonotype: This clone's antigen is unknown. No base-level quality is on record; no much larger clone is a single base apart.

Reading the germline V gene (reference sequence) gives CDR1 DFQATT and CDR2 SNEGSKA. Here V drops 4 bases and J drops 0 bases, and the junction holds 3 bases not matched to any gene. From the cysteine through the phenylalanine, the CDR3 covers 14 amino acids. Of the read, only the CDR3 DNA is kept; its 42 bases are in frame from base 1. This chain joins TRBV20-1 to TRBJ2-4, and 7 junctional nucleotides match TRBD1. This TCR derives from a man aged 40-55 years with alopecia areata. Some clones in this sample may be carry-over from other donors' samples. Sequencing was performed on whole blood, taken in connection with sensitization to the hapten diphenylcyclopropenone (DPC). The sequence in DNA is TGCAGTGCTACACAGGGGATAGCCAAAAACATTCAGTACTTC. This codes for CSATQGIAKNIQYF.